The 27 T cell receptor beta chains below were found in one sample sequenced in a study of blood T cell repertoires in COVID-19. Produced via immunoSEQ multiplex PCR; TCRdb's table is partial and in-frame only. The profile covers around 620,000 clones, with just under 90% appearing a single time and about 0.24% taken by the ten largest. The specimen was peripheral blood. Receptor source: a woman under 30 with acute or convalescent COVID-19.

The chain has TRBV4-2 and TRBJ2-7; 7 bases fit TRBD2. Germline V gives CDR1 LGHNA, CDR2 YNFKEQ. Trimming removed 0 bases from V and 7 bases from J; junction bases left unmatched: 6. There are 14 residues in the CDR3. In DNA form, the CDR3 reads TGTGCCAGCAGCCAAGATCGAGACGGGGGGGAGCAGTACTTC. This codes for CASSQDRDGGEQYF.

The genes are TRBV6-2 or TRBV6-3 and TRBJ2-1; perhaps TRBD1 as D (7 bases). V was cut by 5 bases and J by 9 bases, with 23 bases left in between. CDR3 length equals 16 residues. From germline, CDR1 is MNHEY and CDR2 SVGEGT. The CDR3 bases are TGTGCCAGCAGTCCCGGGGGACAGTACCTCTGGGGTGAGCAGTTCTTC. This encodes CASSPGGQYLWGEQFF.

The chain is built from TRBV13 and TRBJ2-7, with 8 nucleotides matching TRBD2. V dropped 5 bases and J dropped 2; count of bases not matched to a gene: 8. The germline gives CDR1 PRHDT, CDR2 FYEKMQ (reference sequence). CDR3 length: 15 amino acids. Written as DNA, the CDR3 is TGTGCCAGCAGCCCCTCGGGGGGGGCCCCCTACGAGCAGTACTTC. Translating gives CASSPSGGAPYEQYF.

The chain combines TRBV18 with TRBJ1-5; D call uncertain. CDR1 is KGHSH and CDR2 is LQKENI in the germline V gene. Trimming took 1 base from V and 0 from J, leaving 4 bases between them. The length of the CDR3 is 14 residues. In nucleotides, the CDR3 is TGTGCCAGCTCACCACAGCTTAGCAATCAGCCCCAGCATTTT. Residues: CASSPQLSNQPQHF.

The V call is TRBV10-3, the J call TRBJ2-4; 7 bases align to TRBD2. CDR1 and CDR2 from the germline V gene are ENHRY and SYGVKD. V gave up 0 bases and J gave up 6 bases; unmatched junction bases: 5. The length of the CDR3 is 15 residues. The CDR3 spells CAISESVGLGNIQYF. CDR3 nucleotide sequence: TGTGCCATCAGTGAGTCCGTAGGACTAGGAAACATTCAGTACTTC.

The V call is TRBV9, the J call TRBJ1-1, with TRBD1 matching 7 bases. The CDR3 totals 13 residues. Germline V gene lookup returns CDR1 SGDLS and CDR2 YYNGEE. The V gene end was trimmed by 3 bases and the J gene end by 8 bases; junction bases not matched to a gene: 7. CDR3 sequence (DNA): TGTGCCAGCAGCGCAAGGGACAGTGGAGAAGCTTTCTTT. Protein sequence: CASSARDSGEAFF.

This chain links TRBV12-3 or TRBV12-4 with TRBJ2-3; D is undetermined. V lost 1 base and J 5 bases, leaving 7 bases between the germline ends. CDR3 length equals 13 residues. The CDR3 loop reads CASSLGNRDTQYF. The CDR3, as DNA: TGTGCCAGCAGTTTAGGGAACAGAGATACGCAGTATTTT.

The chain recombines TRBV5-1 with TRBJ1-2, with D maybe TRBD1 (6 bases). Germline V gives CDR1 SGHRS, CDR2 YFSETQ. The CDR3 contains 15 residues. Trimming left V 4 bases short and J 4 bases short, with 17 bases between. Here the CDR3 reads CASSRAMDRFYGYTF. The CDR3 nucleotides are TGCGCCAGCAGCCGTGCCATGGACAGATTCTATGGCTACACCTTC.

The V call is TRBV5-1, the J call TRBJ2-5; D remains unclear. V lost 0 bases to trimming and J lost 5 bases, with 11 bases between them. Germline CDR1 SGHRS, CDR2 YFSETQ. The CDR3 is made up of 14 amino acids. CDR3 amino acids: CASSLGGYSETQYF. As DNA, the CDR3 is TGCGCCAGCAGCTTGGGCGGATACTCGGAGACCCAGTACTTC.

The chain is built from TRBV7-2 and TRBJ2-6; the match to TRBD1 covers 11 bases. Unmatched junction bases numbered 7, after V lost 5 bases and J lost 4 bases. This CDR3 has 17 residues. CDR1 SGHTA and CDR2 FQGNSA come from the germline V gene. DNA for the CDR3: TGTGCCAGCAGCCTAGGACAGGGGGCGCCCGGGGCCAACGTCCTGACTTTC. Its protein product is CASSLGQGAPGANVLTF.

This chain uses TRBV5-1 with TRBJ1-2; D remains unclear. Germline V lookup: CDR1 SGHRS, CDR2 YFSETQ. CDR3 size: 14 residues. Trimming stripped 4 bases from V and 1 base from J, with 11 bases between. This CDR3 is CASSTDTFNYGYTF. For the CDR3, the DNA is TGCGCCAGCAGCACCGACACATTTAACTATGGCTACACCTTC.

The V call is TRBV5-6, the J call TRBJ1-1; D not resolved. Trimming left V 2 bases short and J 0 bases short, with 8 bases between. CDR1 and CDR2 (germline): SGHDT, YYEEEE. The CDR3 runs 14 residues. The CDR3 sequence: CASSFVSLNTEAFF. CDR3 nucleotides: TGTGCCAGCAGCTTTGTATCTCTGAACACTGAAGCTTTCTTT. The whole variable domain, filled in from reference TRBV5-6 and TRBJ1-1, reads DAGVTQSPTHLIKTRGQQVTLRCSPKSGHDTVSWYQQALGQGPQFIFQYYEEEERQRGNFPDRFSGHQFPNYSSELNVNALLLGDSALYLCASSFVSLNTEAFFGQGTRLTVV.

The chain is built from TRBV7-2 and TRBJ2-2; 13 bases map to TRBD2. Per the germline V gene, CDR1 is SGHTA and CDR2 is FQGNSA. CDR3 size: 17 residues. With V trimmed by 5 bases and J by 1 base, 4 bases remained unmatched. The CDR3 reads CASSIRLAGGNTGELFF. The DNA for the CDR3 is TGTGCCAGCAGCATTCGACTAGCGGGGGGGAACACCGGGGAGCTGTTTTTT.

The chain joins TRBV28 to TRBJ1-1, with 7 positions matching TRBD1. In germline, CDR1 is MDHEN, CDR2 SYDVKM. The CDR3 has 15 amino acids. With 3 bases clipped from V and 0 bases from J, the junction kept 4 bases outside the gene matches. Here the CDR3 DNA reads TGTGCCAGCAGTTTCATGGGACAGTTGAACACTGAAGCTTTCTTT. This sequence encodes CASSFMGQLNTEAFF.

The chain combines TRBV7-2 with TRBJ1-2; a possible D gene is TRBD1 (6 bases). Germline assignment: CDR1 SGHTA and CDR2 FQGNSA. The length of the CDR3 is 15 residues. Deletions cut 5 bases from V and 4 bases from J, with 17 bases between. Here the CDR3 DNA reads TGTGCCAGCAGCCCACTGCTGGACAGTAGCTATGGCTACACCTTC. Encoded protein: CASSPLLDSSYGYTF.

This chain uses TRBV18 with TRBJ2-7; D perhaps matches TRBD1 (5 bases). The V and J ends lost 3 bases and 3 bases respectively, with 12 bases between them. Germline CDR1 reads KGHSH; CDR2 reads LQKENI. This CDR3 has 14 amino acids. The CDR3 protein is CASSPETDLYEQYF. The CDR3 nucleotides read TGTGCCAGCTCACCTGAGACAGACCTCTACGAGCAGTACTTC.

This rearrangement joins TRBV5-1 to TRBJ1-1; 9 bases align to TRBD1. Losses at the gene ends were 0 bases for V and 1 base for J; bases not matched to a gene: 10. Germline loops: CDR1 SGHRS, CDR2 YFSETQ. The CDR3 extends over 18 amino acids. This CDR3 reads CASSLGLDRGGRNTEAFF. For the CDR3, the DNA is TGCGCCAGCAGCTTGGGCCTGGACAGGGGAGGAAGGAACACTGAAGCTTTCTTT.

This sequence joins TRBV7-3 and TRBJ2-3, with 11 bases lining up with TRBD2. The trim removed 5 bases at V and 10 bases at J, leaving 11 bases unmatched. Germline loops: CDR1 SGHTA, CDR2 FQGTGA. This CDR3 has 15 amino acids. CDR3 region: CASSPDLAGGQAQYF. The CDR3 coding sequence is TGTGCCAGCAGCCCGGACTTAGCGGGGGGGCAGGCGCAGTATTTT.

The rearrangement links TRBV2 to TRBJ1-5; 7 nucleotides line up with TRBD1. V trimming: 6 bases; J trimming: 0 bases; junction bases outside the gene matches: 8. This CDR3 has 16 residues. The germline gives CDR1 SNHLY, CDR2 FYNNEI. The CDR3 protein is CASSSDRDYSNQPQHF. The DNA of the CDR3 is TGTGCCAGCAGCTCTGACAGGGATTATAGCAATCAGCCCCAGCATTTT.

The V gene is TRBV6-1, the J gene TRBJ1-1; D is ambiguous. Germline CDR1 MNHNS, CDR2 SASEGT. The CDR3 runs to 13 residues. V was pared by 5 bases and J by 8 bases, with 15 bases between. The CDR3 region is CASSPYFEVEAFF. The CDR3 DNA follows: TGTGCCAGCAGTCCCTATTTTGAAGTGGAAGCTTTCTTT.

This sequence joins TRBV6-5 and TRBJ1-3; D may be TRBD1 (6 bases). Germline CDR1 is MNHEY and CDR2 is SVGAGI. The CDR3 covers 13 residues. The V gene lost 5 bases and the J gene lost 7 bases, with 12 bases spanning the gap. The CDR3 DNA sequence: TGTGCCAGCAGTCGGGGGGCGGAGAACACCATATATTTT. It yields the protein CASSRGAENTIYF.

A few counts support this clone. The V call is TRBV6-5, the J call TRBJ2-1; 9 bases line up with TRBD2. There are 15 residues in the CDR3. V was pared by 5 bases and J by 3 bases, with 5 bases of the junction left unmatched. The germline V gene encodes CDR1 MNHEY and CDR2 SVGAGI. In DNA, the CDR3 is TGTGCCAGCAGTCGACTAGCGGAGGGCTACAATGAGCAGTTCTTC. The encoded protein is CASSRLAEGYNEQFF.

The chain joins TRBV6-5 to TRBJ1-2; D ambiguous. V dropped 7 bases and J dropped 3 bases, with 9 bases sitting between them. The CDR3 has 12 amino acids. CDR1 is MNHEY and CDR2 is SVGAGI in the germline V gene. The CDR3 loop reads CASMGYDYGYTF. DNA for the CDR3: TGTGCCAGCATGGGCTACGACTATGGCTACACCTTC.

This chain joins TRBV14 and TRBJ2-7, with D tentatively TRBD2 (5 bases). Germline CDR1 is SGHDN and CDR2 is FVKESK. Trimming left V 2 bases short and J 0 bases short, with 8 bases between. This CDR3 spans 14 amino acids. The CDR3 loop is CASSQWRNSYEQYF. The CDR3 region has the DNA TGTGCCAGCAGCCAATGGAGGAACTCCTACGAGCAGTACTTC.

The chain couples TRBV27 to TRBJ2-7; TRBD2 is a possible D gene (6 bases). In germline, CDR1 is MNHEY, CDR2 SMNVEV (reference sequence). The CDR3 is made up of 15 amino acids. Trimming took 3 bases from V and 4 from J, leaving 16 bases between them. The CDR3 protein is CASSFRVADFYEQYF. CDR3 DNA: TGTGCCAGCAGTTTTCGGGTAGCGGATTTTTACGAGCAGTACTTC.

J is TRBJ1-2 and V is TRBV7-2; D perhaps matches TRBD1 (5 bases). The CDR3 spans 15 residues. Germline V gene data show CDR1 as SGHTA and CDR2 as FQGNSA. V was clipped by 3 bases and J by 2 bases, with 13 bases between them. The CDR3 sequence is CASSLQGLANYGYTF. Here the CDR3 DNA reads TGTGCCAGCAGCTTGCAGGGTTTGGCGAACTATGGCTACACCTTC.

In DNA, the CDR3 is TGTGCCAGCAGCCCGCGACAGGGACATCAGCCCCAGCATTTT. Translation gives CASSPRQGHQPQHF. The chain employs TRBV9 and TRBJ1-5; 7 nucleotides match TRBD1. CDR1 and CDR2 (germline): SGDLS, YYNGEE. This CDR3 spans 14 amino acids. V shed 4 bases and J 5 bases; nucleotides not matched to a gene: 6.